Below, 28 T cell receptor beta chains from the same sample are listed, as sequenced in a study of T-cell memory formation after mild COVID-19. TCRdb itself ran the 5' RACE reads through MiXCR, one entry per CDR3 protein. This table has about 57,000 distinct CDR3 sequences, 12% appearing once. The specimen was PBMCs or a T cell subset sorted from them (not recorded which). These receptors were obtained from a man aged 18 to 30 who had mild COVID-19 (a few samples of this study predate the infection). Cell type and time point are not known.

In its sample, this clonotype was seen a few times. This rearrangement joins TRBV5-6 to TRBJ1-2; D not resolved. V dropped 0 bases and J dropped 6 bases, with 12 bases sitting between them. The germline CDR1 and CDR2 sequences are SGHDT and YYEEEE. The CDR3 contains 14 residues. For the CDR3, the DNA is TGTGCCAGCAGCTTGGTTCTCTGGCCGGATGGCTACACCTTC. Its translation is CASSLVLWPDGYTF.

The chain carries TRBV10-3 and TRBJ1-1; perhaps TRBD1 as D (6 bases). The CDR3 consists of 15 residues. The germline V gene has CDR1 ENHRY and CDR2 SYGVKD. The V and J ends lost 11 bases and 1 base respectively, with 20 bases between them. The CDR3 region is CAVRDTRYKNTEAFF. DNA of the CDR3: TGTGCCGTCCGGGACACGCGCTACAAGAACACTGAAGCTTTCTTT.

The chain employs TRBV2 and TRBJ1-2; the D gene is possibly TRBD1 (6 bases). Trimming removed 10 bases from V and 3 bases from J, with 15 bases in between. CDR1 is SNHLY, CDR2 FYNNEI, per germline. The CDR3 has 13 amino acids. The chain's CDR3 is CATQGGGYYGYTF. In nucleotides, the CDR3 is TGTGCCACCCAAGGTGGGGGCTACTATGGCTACACCTTC.

CDR3 bases: TGTGCCAGCAGCCTCCGGGACAGGGCCACTGAAGCTTTCTTT. It is translated as CASSLRDRATEAFF. The J gene is TRBJ1-1, the V gene TRBV7-9, with 9 bases lining up with TRBD1. The CDR3 totals 14 residues. After removal of 5 bases from V and 4 bases from J, the junction contained 5 bases not matched to a gene. Germline CDR1 SEHNR, CDR2 FQNEAQ (reference sequence). The full variable domain, rest sourced from reference TRBV7-9 and TRBJ1-1, is DTGVSQNPRHKITKRGQNVTFRCDPISEHNRLYWYRQTLGQGPEFLTYFQNEAQLEKSRLLSDRFSAERPKGSFSTLEIQRTEQGDSAMYLCASSLRDRATEAFFGQGTRLTVV.

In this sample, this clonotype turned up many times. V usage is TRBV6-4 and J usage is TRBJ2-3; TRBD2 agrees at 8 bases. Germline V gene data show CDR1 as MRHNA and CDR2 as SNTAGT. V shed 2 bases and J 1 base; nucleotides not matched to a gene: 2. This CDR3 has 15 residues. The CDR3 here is CASSDEAGGTDTQYF. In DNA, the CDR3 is TGTGCCAGCAGTGACGAAGCGGGGGGCACAGATACGCAGTATTTT.

CDR3 in amino acids: CASSLSTGYNSPLHF. The CDR3 coding sequence is TGTGCCAGCAGTTTATCTACGGGCTATAATTCACCCCTCCACTTT. The J gene is TRBJ1-6, the V gene TRBV28; D is unresolved. The CDR3 consists of 15 residues. Trimming removed 1 base at V and 3 bases at J, with 7 bases between. Per the germline V gene, CDR1 is MDHEN and CDR2 is SYDVKM.

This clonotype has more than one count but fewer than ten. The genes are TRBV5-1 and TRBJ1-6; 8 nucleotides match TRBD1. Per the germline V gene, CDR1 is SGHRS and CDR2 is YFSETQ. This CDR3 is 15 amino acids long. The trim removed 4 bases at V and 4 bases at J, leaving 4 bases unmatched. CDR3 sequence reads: CASSLRTGYNSPLHF. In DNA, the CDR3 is TGCGCCAGCAGCCTACGGACAGGGTATAATTCACCCCTCCACTTT.

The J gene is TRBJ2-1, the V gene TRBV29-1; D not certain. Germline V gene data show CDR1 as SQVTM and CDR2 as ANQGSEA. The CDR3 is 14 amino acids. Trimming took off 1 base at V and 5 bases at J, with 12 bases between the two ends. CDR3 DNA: TGCAGCGTTGAAGTGAATGGGGTAAACAATGAGCAGTTCTTC. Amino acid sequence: CSVEVNGVNNEQFF.

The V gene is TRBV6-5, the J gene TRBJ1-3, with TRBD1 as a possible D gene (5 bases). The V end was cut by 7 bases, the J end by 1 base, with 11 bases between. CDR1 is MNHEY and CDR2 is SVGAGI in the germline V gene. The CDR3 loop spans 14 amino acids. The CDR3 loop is CASIGHSSGNTIYF. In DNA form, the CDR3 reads TGTGCCAGCATTGGACATTCATCTGGAAACACCATATATTTT.

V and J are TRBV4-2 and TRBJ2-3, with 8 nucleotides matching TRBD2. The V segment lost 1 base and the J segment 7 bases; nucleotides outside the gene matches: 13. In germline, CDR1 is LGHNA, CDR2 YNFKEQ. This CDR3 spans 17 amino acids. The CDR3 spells CASSQGFGGGYGYTQYF. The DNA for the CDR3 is TGTGCCAGCAGCCAAGGTTTTGGCGGGGGGTACGGGTATACGCAGTATTTT.

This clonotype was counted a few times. CDR3 loop: CSAGTAATNEKLFF. In nucleotides, the CDR3 is TGCAGTGCCGGGACAGCGGCAACTAATGAAAAACTGTTTTTT. The chain joins TRBV20-1 to TRBJ1-4; 7 bases align to TRBD1. Trimming removed 6 bases from V and 0 bases from J; junction bases left unmatched: 4. The germline V gene encodes CDR1 DFQATT and CDR2 SNEGSKA (reference sequence). The CDR3 has 14 amino acids.

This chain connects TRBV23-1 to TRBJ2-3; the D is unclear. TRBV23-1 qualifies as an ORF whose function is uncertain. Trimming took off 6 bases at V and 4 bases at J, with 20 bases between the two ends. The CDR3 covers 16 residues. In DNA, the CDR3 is TGCGCCAGCAGCCCCACCCGACCCTGGGTCGCAGATACGCAGTATTTT. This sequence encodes CASSPTRPWVADTQYF.

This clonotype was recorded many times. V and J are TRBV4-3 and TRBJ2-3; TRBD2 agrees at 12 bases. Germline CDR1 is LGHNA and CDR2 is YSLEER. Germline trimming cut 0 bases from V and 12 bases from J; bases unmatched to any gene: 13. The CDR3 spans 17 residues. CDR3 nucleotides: TGCGCCAGCAGCCAAGAGCTCGGACTAGCGGGGACCCTGGATCAGTATTTT. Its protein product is CASSQELGLAGTLDQYF.

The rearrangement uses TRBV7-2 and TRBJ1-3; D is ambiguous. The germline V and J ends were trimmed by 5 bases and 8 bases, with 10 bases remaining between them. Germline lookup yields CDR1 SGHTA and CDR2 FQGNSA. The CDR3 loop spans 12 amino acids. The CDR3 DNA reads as TGTGCCAGCAGCCCGGCGTTCGACACCATATATTTT. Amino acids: CASSPAFDTIYF.

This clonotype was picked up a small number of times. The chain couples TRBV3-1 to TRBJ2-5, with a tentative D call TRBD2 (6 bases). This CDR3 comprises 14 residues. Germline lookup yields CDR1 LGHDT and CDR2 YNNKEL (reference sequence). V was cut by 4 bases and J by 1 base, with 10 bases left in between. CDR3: CASSLGGIQETQYF. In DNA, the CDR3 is TGTGCCAGCAGCCTAGGAGGGATCCAAGAGACCCAGTACTTC.

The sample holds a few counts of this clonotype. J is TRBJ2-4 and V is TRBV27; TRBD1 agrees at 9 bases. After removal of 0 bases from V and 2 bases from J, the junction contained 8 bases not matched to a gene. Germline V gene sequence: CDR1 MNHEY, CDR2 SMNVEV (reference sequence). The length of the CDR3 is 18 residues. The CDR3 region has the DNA TGTGCCAGCAGTTTATCTCTTCCGGGACAGGGCTCCAAAAACATTCAGTACTTC. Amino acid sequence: CASSLSLPGQGSKNIQYF.

The CDR3 sequence: CASSWEGQHGYTF. CDR3 in DNA: TGTGCCAGCAGTTGGGAGGGACAGCATGGCTACACCTTC. This sequence joins TRBV6-2 or TRBV6-3 and TRBJ1-2; 7 nucleotides align to TRBD1. V gave up 4 bases and J gave up 6 bases; unmatched junction bases: 5. The V gene's germline CDR1 is MNHEY and CDR2 SVGEGT. This CDR3 spans 13 amino acids.

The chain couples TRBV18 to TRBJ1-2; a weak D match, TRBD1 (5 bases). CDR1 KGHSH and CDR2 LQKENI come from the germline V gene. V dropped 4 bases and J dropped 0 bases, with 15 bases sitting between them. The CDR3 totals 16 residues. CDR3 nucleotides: TGTGCCAGCTCACGATCAGACAGTTCTTCTAACTATGGCTACACCTTC. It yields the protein CASSRSDSSSNYGYTF.

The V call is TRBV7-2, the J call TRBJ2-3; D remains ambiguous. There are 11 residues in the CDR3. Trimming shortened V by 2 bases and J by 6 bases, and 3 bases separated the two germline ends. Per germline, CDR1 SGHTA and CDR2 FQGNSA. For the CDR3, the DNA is TGTGCCAGCAGCTTATGGGATACGCAGTATTTT. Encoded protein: CASSLWDTQYF.

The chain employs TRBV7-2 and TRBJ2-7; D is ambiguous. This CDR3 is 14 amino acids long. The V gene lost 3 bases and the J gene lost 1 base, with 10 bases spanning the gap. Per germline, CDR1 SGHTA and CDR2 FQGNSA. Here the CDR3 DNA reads TGTGCCAGCAGCTTCCAGCTCGTTTCCTACGAGCAGTACTTC. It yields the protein CASSFQLVSYEQYF.

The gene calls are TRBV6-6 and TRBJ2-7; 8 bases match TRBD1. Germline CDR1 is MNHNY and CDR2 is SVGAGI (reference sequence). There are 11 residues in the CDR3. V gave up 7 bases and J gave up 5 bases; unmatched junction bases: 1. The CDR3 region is CASNRGNEQYV. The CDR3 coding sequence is TGTGCCAGCAACAGGGGGAACGAGCAGTACGTC.

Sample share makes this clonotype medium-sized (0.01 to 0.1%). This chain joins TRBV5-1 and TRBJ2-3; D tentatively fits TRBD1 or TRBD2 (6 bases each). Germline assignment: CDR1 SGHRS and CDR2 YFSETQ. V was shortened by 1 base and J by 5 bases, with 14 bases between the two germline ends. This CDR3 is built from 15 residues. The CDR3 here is CASSLMGGRGDTQYF. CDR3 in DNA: TGCGCCAGCAGCTTGATGGGGGGCCGGGGAGATACGCAGTATTTT.

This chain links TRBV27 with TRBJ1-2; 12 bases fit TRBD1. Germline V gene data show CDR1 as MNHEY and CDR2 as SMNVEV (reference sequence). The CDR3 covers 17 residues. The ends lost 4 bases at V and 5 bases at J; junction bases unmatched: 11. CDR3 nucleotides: TGTGCCAGCAGTTCTTTCCGGGACAGGGGGCGGTCGTATGGCTACACCTTC. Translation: CASSSFRDRGRSYGYTF.

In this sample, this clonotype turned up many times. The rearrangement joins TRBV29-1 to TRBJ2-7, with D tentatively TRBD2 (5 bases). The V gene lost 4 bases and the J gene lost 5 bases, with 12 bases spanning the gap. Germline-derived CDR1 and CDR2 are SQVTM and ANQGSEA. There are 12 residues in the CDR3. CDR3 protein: CSVVEGVDEQYF. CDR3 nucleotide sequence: TGCAGCGTTGTTGAGGGTGTCGACGAGCAGTACTTC.

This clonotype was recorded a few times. This CDR3 reads CSAKDHLEAFF. The CDR3 DNA follows: TGCAGTGCTAAGGACCACCTGGAAGCTTTCTTT. J is TRBJ1-1 and V is TRBV20-1, with D uncertain. The germline CDR1 and CDR2 sequences are DFQATT and SNEGSKA (reference sequence). The CDR3 length is 11 residues. Between the trimmed V and J ends, which lost 4 bases and 8 bases, there was a span of 11 bases.

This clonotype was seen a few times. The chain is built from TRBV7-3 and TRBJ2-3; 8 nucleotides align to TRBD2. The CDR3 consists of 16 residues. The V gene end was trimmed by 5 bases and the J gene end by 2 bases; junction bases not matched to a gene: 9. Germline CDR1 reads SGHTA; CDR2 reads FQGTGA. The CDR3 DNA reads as TGTGCCAGCAGCCCCCGGGGGGGCTCCAACACAGATACGCAGTATTTT. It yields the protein CASSPRGGSNTDTQYF.

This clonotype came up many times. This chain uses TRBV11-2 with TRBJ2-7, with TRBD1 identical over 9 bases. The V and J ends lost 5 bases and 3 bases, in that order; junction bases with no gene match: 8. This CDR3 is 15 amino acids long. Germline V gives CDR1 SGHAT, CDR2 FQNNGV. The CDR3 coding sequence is TGTGCCAGCAGCGTCCCCGGGACAGGGCTCTACGAGCAGTACTTC. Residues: CASSVPGTGLYEQYF.

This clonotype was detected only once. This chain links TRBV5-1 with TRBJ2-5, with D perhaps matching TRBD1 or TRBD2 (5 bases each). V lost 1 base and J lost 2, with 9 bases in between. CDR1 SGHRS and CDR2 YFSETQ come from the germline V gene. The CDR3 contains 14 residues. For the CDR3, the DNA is TGCGCCAGCAGCTTGTACGGGGCACAAGAGACCCAGTACTTC. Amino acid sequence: CASSLYGAQETQYF. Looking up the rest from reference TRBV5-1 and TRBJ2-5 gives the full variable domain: KAGVTQTPRYLIKTRGQQVTLSCSPISGHRSVSWYQQTPGQGLQFLFEYFSETQRNKGNFPGRFSGRQFSNSRSEMNVSTLELGDSALYLCASSLYGAQETQYFGPGTRLLVL.